The 25 T cell receptor beta chains below were found in one sample sequenced in a study of T cells in localized non-small cell lung cancer. The method was immunoSEQ multiplex PCR; TCRdb's version includes in-frame clones alone and lacks a portion of them. The table includes 2,500 or so clones, roughly 30% detected once. Here the sequenced sample was lung tumor tissue, taken before any cancer treatment. The receptors shown here come from a female donor over 55 with stage II lung adenocarcinoma.

V is TRBV28 and J is TRBJ2-2; D uncertain. CDR1 MDHEN and CDR2 SYDVKM come from the germline V gene. This CDR3 contains 13 residues. V lost 6 bases and J lost 5, with 10 bases in between. This CDR3 reads CASRGFGTGELFF. CDR3 nucleotides: TGTGCCAGCAGGGGATTTGGGACCGGGGAGCTGTTTTTT.

This chain links TRBV15 with TRBJ2-1; possible D gene TRBD2, 5 bases. In germline, CDR1 is LNHNV, CDR2 YYDKDF (reference sequence). V was trimmed by 0 bases and J by 9 bases, leaving 12 bases between them. The CDR3 has 14 residues. CDR3 loop: CATSRDTSRGEQFF. CDR3 in DNA: TGTGCCACCAGCAGAGACACTAGTCGGGGTGAGCAGTTCTTC. The entire variable domain, with the rest obtained from reference TRBV15 and TRBJ2-1, is as follows: DAMVIQNPRYQVTQFGKPVTLSCSQTLNHNVMYWYQQKSSQAPKLLFHYYDKDFNNEADTPDNFQSRRPNTSFCFLDIRSPGLGDTAMYLCATSRDTSRGEQFFGPGTRLTVL.

This clone is medium-sized. One end of the junction does not line up with germline, which may come from a read error. This chain connects TRBV6-1 to TRBJ1-2; D might be TRBD1 (6 bases). The CDR3 consists of 15 residues. Germline V lookup: CDR1 MNHNS, CDR2 SASEGT. The CDR3 sequence is CASSEGTAKGYRYTF. The CDR3 bases are TGTGCCAGCAGTGAAGGGACAGCCAAGGGCTATCGCTACACCTTC.

By its share, this clone is large. The rearrangement uses TRBV10-2 and TRBJ1-3; 7 positions match TRBD1. This CDR3 comprises 13 residues. The V gene end was trimmed by 10 bases and the J gene end by 4 bases; junction bases not matched to a gene: 7. Per the germline V gene, CDR1 is WSHSY and CDR2 is SAAADI. The CDR3 bases are TGCGCCACCGGGGCAGGGGGAGGAAACACCATATATTTT. Its translation: CATGAGGGNTIYF.

This clone is medium-sized in the sample. This chain joins TRBV6-8 and TRBJ2-3; a weak D match, TRBD2 (6 bases). CDR1 and CDR2 (germline): MNHGY, SAAAGT. This CDR3 is built from 13 residues. V dropped 5 bases and J dropped 4 bases, with 10 bases sitting between them. The CDR3 nucleotides read TGTGCCAGCAGTGTGGTAGCGGCAGATACGCAGTATTTT. This codes for CASSVVAADTQYF.

This chain connects TRBV6-8 to TRBJ2-7; 9 nucleotides agree with TRBD1. V dropped 3 bases and J dropped 3; count of bases not matched to a gene: 9. The germline V gene encodes CDR1 MNHGY and CDR2 SAAAGT. The CDR3 has 16 residues. In DNA, the CDR3 is TGTGCCAGCAGTTATTCCCCGGGACAGGGCTACTACGAGCAGTACTTC. This sequence encodes CASSYSPGQGYYEQYF.

By proportion, this clone is medium-sized (0.01 to 0.1%). V and J are TRBV11-3 and TRBJ2-5; D might be TRBD1 (5 bases). The ends were cut back, 4 bases at V and 1 base at J, with 13 bases in the middle. Germline assignment: CDR1 SGHNT and CDR2 YENEEA. The CDR3 runs to 15 residues. CDR3 nucleotide sequence: TGTGCCAGCAGCTCCCCCGACAGTTTCCAAGAGACCCAGTACTTC. Translated: CASSSPDSFQETQYF.

This clone was counted a few times. The gene calls are TRBV28 and TRBJ2-2, with D maybe TRBD1 (6 bases). The CDR3 is 13 amino acids. Germline loops: CDR1 MDHEN, CDR2 SYDVKM. Trimming took 2 bases from V and 13 from J, leaving 14 bases between them. CDR3 DNA: TGTGCCAGCAGTTTAGGGCAGGGGAAGGGGCTGTTTTTT. This encodes CASSLGQGKGLFF.

This clone showed up just a few times. The CDR3 region has the DNA TGTGCCAGCAAGGCGGGGCAGTCCTACGAGCAGTACTTC. The encoded protein is CASKAGQSYEQYF. The chain has TRBV6-7 and TRBJ2-7, with a weak D call TRBD2 (6 bases). TRBV6-7 has ORF status, its function being uncertain. V was pared by 7 bases and J by 1 base, with 11 bases between. This CDR3 comprises 13 residues.

V is TRBV15 and J is TRBJ1-4; possible D gene TRBD1, 6 bases. Trimming removed 2 bases at V and 2 bases at J, with 15 bases between. Germline V gives CDR1 LNHNV, CDR2 YYDKDF (reference sequence). CDR3 length: 17 residues. This CDR3 reads CATSRRRRGTTNEKLFF. CDR3 coding DNA: TGTGCCACCAGCAGACGGAGAAGGGGGACGACTAATGAAAAACTGTTTTTT.

The chain is built from TRBV4-1 and TRBJ1-5; 8 bases match TRBD1. J was trimmed by 3 bases and V by 0 bases; bases with no gene match: 1. The CDR3 spans 15 residues. CDR1 is MGHRA, CDR2 YSYEKL, per germline. CDR3 DNA: TGCGCCAGCAGCCAAGAGACAGGGGACAATCAGCCCCAGCATTTT. Amino acid sequence: CASSQETGDNQPQHF.

The table lists this clone with a few counts. The chain recombines TRBV5-1 with TRBJ2-1, with D possibly matching TRBD2 (6 bases). The CDR3 covers 14 residues. The germline gives CDR1 SGHRS, CDR2 YFSETQ. V was pared by 4 bases and J by 11 bases, with 19 bases between. The CDR3, as DNA: TGCGCCAGCAGCATAGATCCGGGACTCTATAAGCAGTTCTTC. It translates to CASSIDPGLYKQFF.

The chain links TRBV16 to TRBJ2-7; no definite D call. V lost 5 bases and J 3 bases, leaving 5 bases between the germline ends. The germline CDR1 and CDR2 sequences are KGHSY and FQNENV. CDR3 length: 11 residues. The CDR3 coding sequence is TGTGCCAGCAGCTCCAACTACGAGCAGTACTTC. Its protein is CASSSNYEQYF.

The chain is built from TRBV6-8 and TRBJ1-1, with 7 bases lining up with TRBD1. V dropped 7 bases and J dropped 3; count of bases not matched to a gene: 8. The CDR3 loop spans 14 amino acids. CDR1 and CDR2 from the germline V gene are MNHGY and SAAAGT. The CDR3 nucleotides read TGTGCCAGCATTAGCCCCGACAGGGACACTGAAGCTTTCTTT. This gives the protein CASISPDRDTEAFF.

The table lists this clone with a few counts. The V gene is TRBV29-1, the J gene TRBJ2-1, with unresolved D. Germline V lookup: CDR1 SQVTM, CDR2 ANQGSEA. The CDR3 runs to 12 residues. V lost 4 bases, J lost 6 bases, and 10 bases lay in between. In DNA form, the CDR3 reads TGCAGCGTTGTCGGAGCGAGCAATGAGCAGTTCTTC. Amino acids: CSVVGASNEQFF.

There are a few counts of this clone. The chain couples TRBV6-7 to TRBJ2-7, with 12 bases identical to TRBD1. TRBV6-7 counts as an open reading frame of uncertain function. The J segment lost 4 bases and the V segment lost 10 bases, leaving 8 bases of the junction unmatched. CDR3 length equals 14 residues. The chain's CDR3 is CATGTGGPPYEQYV. CDR3 bases: TGTGCCACCGGGACAGGGGGCCCTCCTTACGAGCAGTACGTC.

The chain links TRBV28 to TRBJ2-1, with D tentatively TRBD1 or TRBD2 (5 bases each). The ends were cut back, 7 bases at V and 6 bases at J, with 13 bases in the middle. The CDR3 is 13 amino acids. Germline CDR1 reads MDHEN; CDR2 reads SYDVKM. CDR3 protein: CASNPPGPNEQFF. Here the CDR3 DNA reads TGTGCCAGCAACCCGCCGGGACCCAATGAGCAGTTCTTC. Drawing the rest from reference TRBV28 and TRBJ2-1, the complete variable domain is DVKVTQSSRYLVKRTGEKVFLECVQDMDHENMFWYRQDPGLGLRLIYFSYDVKMKEKGDIPEGYSVSREKKERFSLILESASTNQTSMYLCASNPPGPNEQFFGPGTRLTVL.

This clone was seen a handful of times. The chain couples TRBV6-8 to TRBJ1-5; no reliable D call. V gave up 6 bases and J gave up 5 bases, with 11 bases separating them. The CDR3 consists of 13 residues. The germline V gene has CDR1 MNHGY and CDR2 SAAAGT. The CDR3 sequence is CASRYDGDQPQHF. The CDR3 DNA reads TGTGCCAGCAGGTACGATGGGGATCAGCCCCAGCATTTT.

The chain combines TRBV11-3 with TRBJ2-2; perhaps D is TRBD1 or TRBD2 (5 bases each). Trimming took off 1 base at V and 6 bases at J, with 12 bases between the two ends. The CDR3 sequence is 15 residues long. The germline gives CDR1 SGHNT, CDR2 YENEEA. The CDR3 loop reads CASSLVLPGPGELFF. The CDR3 DNA sequence: TGTGCCAGCAGCTTAGTTCTGCCGGGGCCCGGGGAGCTGTTTTTT.

This clone was counted once. For the CDR3, the DNA is TGTGCCAGCTCACCTCCGGTGTCAGGCGGATACAATGAGCAGTTCTTC. This sequence encodes CASSPPVSGGYNEQFF. The chain links TRBV18 to TRBJ2-1; D uncertain. CDR1 KGHSH and CDR2 LQKENI come from the germline V gene. Trimming stripped 3 bases from V and 4 bases from J, with 16 bases between. The CDR3 totals 16 residues.

The CDR3 DNA is TGTGCCAGCAGCTACAGGGTGACCGGGGAGCTGTTTTTT. Encoded protein: CASSYRVTGELFF. The rearrangement links TRBV7-8 to TRBJ2-2, with a possible D match to TRBD1 (6 bases). The CDR3 is made up of 13 amino acids. Germline-derived CDR1 and CDR2 are SGHVS and FQNEAQ. V dropped 4 bases and J dropped 5 bases, with 8 bases sitting between them.

This clone appeared a few times. The chain couples TRBV12-5 to TRBJ1-4; no definite D call. The CDR3 length is 12 residues. Germline V gene sequence: CDR1 LGHNT, CDR2 FRNRAP. The CDR3 sequence is CASTSGEGKLFF. Here the CDR3 DNA reads TGTGCCAGCACCTCCGGGGAGGGAAAACTGTTTTTT.

A few counts support this clone. V gene TRBV11-3 combines with J gene TRBJ2-5; 7 positions match TRBD1. CDR1 and CDR2 (germline): SGHNT, YENEEA. J was trimmed by 5 bases and V by 5 bases; bases with no gene match: 11. The CDR3 sequence is 15 residues long. CDR3 in amino acids: CASSQQGIPAETQYF. The CDR3 DNA sequence: TGTGCCAGCAGCCAACAGGGGATACCCGCCGAGACCCAGTACTTC.

V gene TRBV18 combines with J gene TRBJ1-2, with a possible D match to TRBD1 (6 bases). This CDR3 comprises 14 residues. V was pared by 2 bases and J by 4 bases, with 11 bases between. Germline lookup yields CDR1 KGHSH and CDR2 LQKENI. Written as DNA, the CDR3 is TGTGCCAGCTCACCAGCGGACAGTTCCTATGGCTACACCTTC. Translation gives CASSPADSSYGYTF.

The chain links TRBV5-1 to TRBJ2-6; the D is unclear. The CDR3 has 16 residues. Trimming cost V 4 bases and J 4 bases, with 15 bases left between them. Germline V gene sequence: CDR1 SGHRS, CDR2 YFSETQ. CDR3 sequence (DNA): TGCGCCAGCAGCGAGACGGTCGTGCTCGGGGCCAACGTCCTGACTTTC. It specifies CASSETVVLGANVLTF. Drawing the rest from reference TRBV5-1 and TRBJ2-6, the complete variable domain is KAGVTQTPRYLIKTRGQQVTLSCSPISGHRSVSWYQQTPGQGLQFLFEYFSETQRNKGNFPGRFSGRQFSNSRSEMNVSTLELGDSALYLCASSETVVLGANVLTFGAGSRLTVL.